This T cell receptor (beta chain) was captured by sequencing in a study of control samples from healthy donors and cancer patients. CDR1 and CDR2 from the germline V gene are SQVTM and ANQGSEA. The CDR3 runs 14 residues. V lost 1 base, J lost 7 bases, and 4 bases stayed unmatched. This clone has only one observation. Some clones are missing from TCRdb's copy, which holds only in-frame ones; the method was immunoSEQ multiplex PCR. The data hold approximately 44,000 clones, with roughly 65% observed a single time. The rearrangement joins TRBV29-1 to TRBJ2-1; 10 bases line up with TRBD1. Sample: formalin-fixed, paraffin-embedded tissue. This sequence was found in a male donor with melanoma. This CDR3 is CSVEGGQGMNEQFF. The CDR3 region has the DNA TGCAGCGTTGAAGGGGGACAGGGGATGAATGAGCAGTTCTTC.